This T cell receptor beta chain was identified in a study of control samples from healthy donors and cancer patients (dated by TCRdb to 2018 to 2020). The library was generated by the immunoSEQ multiplex PCR assay. TCRdb stores this immuneACCESS table with in-frame sequences only. Part of the clones is absent; in the studies checked, under half of the shortfall reflects unresolved V genes, and no reason is known for the rest. The sample table holds around 120,000 clones, of which about 87% were seen once. Of the sample, 3.4% is held by the ten largest clones. Note on this clone: Its antigen is currently not known. Per-nucleotide qualities are absent, and no much larger clonotype sits a single base away.

The germline V gene sets CDR1 to SGDLS and CDR2 to YYNGEE. V is pared back by 0 bases and J by 0 bases, with 7 bases lying between the germline termini. The CDR3 contains 15 residues, cysteine and phenylalanine counted. The sequence is cut down to CDR3 DNA, 45 bases in frame from base 1. The chain links TRBV9 with TRBJ1-3, with TRBD1 tentatively as D gene (6 bases match). The specimen sequenced was blood. This TCR was recovered from a man aged 40-49 years in good health. The CDR3 region has the sequence CASSVEDSSGNTIYF. The nucleotide sequence reads TGTGCCAGCAGCGTAGAGGACAGCTCTGGAAACACCATATATTTT.